This TCR beta chain stems from a study of T cells in Graves' hyperthyroidism and ophthalmopathy. Amplified TCR beta CDR3 regions derived from RNA transcripts. The HTBI primer set drove a first-round RT-PCR of the TCR CDR3. TCRdb used MiXCR to reprocess the multiplex PCR reads, holding one entry per CDR3 protein. The data contain 450,000 to 550,000 distinct CDR3 sequences, around a quarter of them singletons. The CDR3 consists of 14 residues. V was pared by 3 bases and J by 10 bases, with 13 bases between. Germline loops: CDR1 ENHRY, CDR2 SYGVKD. The source material was blood. This chain uses TRBV10-3 with TRBJ1-6; D unresolved. The receptor was derived from a woman aged 25 to 45 with Graves' ophthalmopathy. The CDR3 bases are TGTGCCATCAGTGAACGAGGGTTCGGATCACCCCTCCACTTT. Encoded protein: CAISERGFGSPLHF.